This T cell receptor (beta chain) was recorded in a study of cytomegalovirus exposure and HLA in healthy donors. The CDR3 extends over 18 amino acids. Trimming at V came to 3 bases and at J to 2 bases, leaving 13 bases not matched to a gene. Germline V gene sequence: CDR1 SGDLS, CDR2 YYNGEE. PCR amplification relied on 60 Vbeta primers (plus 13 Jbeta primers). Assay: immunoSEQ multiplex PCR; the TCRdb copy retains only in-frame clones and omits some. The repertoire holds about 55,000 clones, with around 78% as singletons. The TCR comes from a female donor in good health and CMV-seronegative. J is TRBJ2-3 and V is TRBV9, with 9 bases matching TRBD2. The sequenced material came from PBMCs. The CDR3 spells CASSGGLARTSSTDTQYF. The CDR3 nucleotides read TGTGCCAGCAGCGGAGGACTAGCGAGAACTTCATCCACAGATACGCAGTATTTT.